The T cell receptor (beta chain) under discussion was sequenced for a study of beta chain features in type 1 diabetes. Study-wide points: Shortening that was moderate but significant affected the TCRB CDR3s of Type 1 diabetes patients in all four CD4+ subsets.

Turning to this clone: No antigen is known for it.

Expressed TCRB transcripts got sequenced, as all isolated RNA was reverse transcribed. Each sample of naive, central memory or regulatory T cells had, on average, around 4 million reads. TCRdb's copy holds only in-frame clones and misses some; the assay was immunoSEQ multiplex PCR. This table holds a few hundred thousand clones, around 16% found once. Trimming removed 0 bases at V and 8 bases at J, with 5 bases between. Germline CDR1 reads SGHRS; CDR2 reads YFSETQ. This CDR3 has 12 amino acids. The V and J genes are TRBV5-1 and TRBJ2-2, with D hard to call. This TCR was sampled from a man younger than 45 with type 1 diabetes. Sequenced sample: naive CD4+ T cells from blood. The CDR3, as DNA: TGCGCCAGCAGCTTGGGATCTGGGGAGCTGTTTTTT. Residues: CASSLGSGELFF.